The TCR beta chain under discussion was sequenced for a study of identical twins. The CDR3 has 16 residues. Trimming at V came to 3 bases and at J to 1 base, leaving 8 bases not matched to a gene. Germline V CDR1 and CDR2: MGHDK, SYGVNS. This clonotype was counted only a few times. Its antigen is still unknown. Healthy Caucasians supplied all donations. Whole-study results and caveats: In cord blood, abundant beta clonotypes had fewer insertions; memory showed no trend.

TCRdb reprocessed the 5' RACE reads via MiXCR and lists one record per CDR3 protein. The sample contains approximately 690,000 distinct CDR3 sequences, roughly 6% of which appear only once. The receptor was derived from a young man in good health. The sequenced sample was naive T cells sorted from blood. This rearrangement joins TRBV25-1 to TRBJ2-5; TRBD2 aligns across 7 bases. CDR3 region: CASSDRLAVAQETQYF. CDR3 nucleotide sequence: TGTGCCAGCAGTGATCGCCTAGCGGTTGCCCAAGAGACCCAGTACTTC.